This T cell receptor (beta chain) originates from a study of naive and memory T cell subsets. An oligonucleotide containing a UMI was ligated to the 3' end of TCR cDNA. The SP2 primer and nested alpha and beta constant region primers amplified ligated cDNA in four rounds. From the 5' RACE reads, TCRdb called clonotypes with MiXCR, one entry per CDR3 protein. The sample lists 55,000 to 70,000 distinct CDR3 sequences; roughly 7.5% were seen once. For this clonotype: Just one base apart from a much larger clone, this may be a read error.

CDR3 length: 15 residues. CDR1 and CDR2 from the germline V gene are LGHDT and YNNKEL (reference sequence). The V and J genes are TRBV3-1 and TRBJ1-2, with D possibly TRBD1 on 5 matching bases. The source of this sequence is a female donor in good health. CDR3 loop: CASSPYTGRDYGDTF. CDR3 DNA: TGTGCCAGCAGCCCATACACCGGGAGGGACTATGGCGACACCTTC. Looking up the rest from reference TRBV3-1 and TRBJ1-2 gives the full variable domain: DTAVSQTPKYLVTQMGNDKSIKCEQNLGHDTMYWYKQDSKKFLKIMFSYNNKELIINETVPNRFSPKSPDKAHLNLHINSLELGDSAVYFCASSPYTGRDYGDTFGSGTRLTVV.